A single sample is the source of the 9 T cell receptor beta chains below, sequenced in a study of blood T cell repertoires in COVID-19. The method was immunoSEQ multiplex PCR; TCRdb's version includes in-frame clones alone and lacks a portion of them. This table has around 200,000 clones, approximately 83% appearing once. The material sequenced was peripheral blood. The receptor set was obtained from a woman aged 35 to 49 with active or convalescent COVID-19.

This chain uses TRBV7-9 with TRBJ1-2, with D possibly being TRBD1 (6 bases). This CDR3 has 14 amino acids. V lost 5 bases, J lost 8 bases, and 18 bases lay in between. From germline, CDR1 is SEHNR and CDR2 FQNEAQ (reference sequence). The CDR3 sequence is CASSASGDLAGYTF. Written as DNA, the CDR3 is TGTGCCAGCAGCGCCTCAGGGGATCTCGCCGGCTACACCTTC. Using reference TRBV7-9 and TRBJ1-2 for the parts outside the CDR3, the full variable domain is DTGVSQNPRHKITKRGQNVTFRCDPISEHNRLYWYRQTLGQGPEFLTYFQNEAQLEKSRLLSDRFSAERPKGSFSTLEIQRTEQGDSAMYLCASSASGDLAGYTFGSGTRLTVV.

This rearrangement joins TRBV4-1 to TRBJ2-3, with D perhaps TRBD1 (5 bases). V lost 2 bases and J 0 bases, leaving 12 bases between the germline ends. CDR1 MGHRA and CDR2 YSYEKL come from the germline V gene. This CDR3 is built from 16 residues. The CDR3 is CASSQFTGHSTDTQYF. The CDR3 region has the DNA TGCGCCAGCAGCCAATTCACAGGCCACAGCACAGATACGCAGTATTTT.

The genes are TRBV28 and TRBJ1-2; 10 bases match TRBD1. Germline V CDR1 and CDR2: MDHEN, SYDVKM. CDR3 length: 13 amino acids. V shed 4 bases and J 5 bases; nucleotides not matched to a gene: 1. CDR3 sequence reads: CASSSGQGYGYTF. The CDR3 region has the DNA TGTGCCAGCAGTTCGGGACAGGGGTATGGCTACACCTTC.

This chain uses TRBV19 with TRBJ1-5; 8 nucleotides align to TRBD1. CDR3 length: 15 residues. CDR1 is LNHDA and CDR2 is SQIVND in the germline V gene (reference sequence). V shed 4 bases, J shed 0 bases, and the junction held 2 bases outside the gene matches. CDR3 amino acids: CASSRQGNSNQPQHF. The CDR3 DNA follows: TGTGCCAGTAGTAGACAGGGGAATAGCAATCAGCCCCAGCATTTT.

This clone occurred once. This chain links TRBV24-1 with TRBJ2-5; TRBD2 agrees at 7 bases. CDR1 and CDR2 from the germline V gene are KGHDR and SFDVKD. V was clipped by 4 bases and J by 2 bases; unmatched bases: 6. The CDR3 consists of 15 residues. As DNA, the CDR3 is TGTGCCACCAGTGAAGCGGGACTGCTGCAAGAGACCCAGTACTTC. Encoded protein: CATSEAGLLQETQYF.

The chain recombines TRBV19 with TRBJ1-5; the match to TRBD1 covers 7 bases. Per germline, CDR1 LNHDA and CDR2 SQIVND (reference sequence). Unmatched junction bases numbered 6, after V lost 6 bases and J lost 1 base. The CDR3 has 15 residues. In nucleotides, the CDR3 is TGTGCCAGTAGCAGCAGGGGGTCGAGCAATCAGCCCCAGCATTTT. Its translation is CASSSRGSSNQPQHF.

Only one count was recorded for this clone. V is TRBV4-3 and J is TRBJ1-1; D remains ambiguous. Trimming pared 1 base from V and 6 bases from J, leaving 9 bases between. CDR1 is LGHNA and CDR2 is YSLEER in the germline V gene. This CDR3 is built from 13 residues. The DNA for the CDR3 is TGCGCCAGCAGCCAAGGAGGGAGGTCTGAAGCTTTCTTT. It codes for CASSQGGRSEAFF.

This clone was seen only a few times. The chain links TRBV9 to TRBJ1-1; D possibly corresponds to TRBD1 (5 bases). The CDR3 runs 13 residues. CDR1 and CDR2 (germline): SGDLS, YYNGEE. Trimming pared 0 bases from V and 7 bases from J, leaving 10 bases between. Written as DNA, the CDR3 is TGTGCCAGCAGCGTAGGCTACGGGGGTGAAGCTTTCTTT. Its protein is CASSVGYGGEAFF.

The V gene is TRBV4-2, the J gene TRBJ1-5, with D possibly matching TRBD1 (5 bases). Trimming removed 5 bases from V and 9 bases from J, with 11 bases in between. The germline CDR1 and CDR2 sequences are LGHNA and YNFKEQ. This CDR3 is built from 12 residues. The CDR3 loop is CASSSGGWPQHF. DNA of the CDR3: TGTGCCAGCAGCTCGGGGGGTTGGCCCCAGCATTTT.